What follows are 17 T cell receptor beta chains derived from one specimen sequenced in a study of blood T cell repertoires in COVID-19. The assay was immunoSEQ multiplex PCR, and TCRdb's table has in-frame clones only and misses some. The sample lists under 60,000 clones; around nine tenths were seen once. Sample: peripheral blood. These receptors were collected from a human donor in a cohort sampled during active COVID-19.

The chain has TRBV5-1 and TRBJ2-3; D is unresolved. CDR3 length equals 15 residues. The V end was cut by 4 bases, the J end by 2 bases, with 14 bases between. The germline V gene has CDR1 SGHRS and CDR2 YFSETQ. CDR3 sequence: CASSSSGSPTDTQYF. Written as DNA, the CDR3 is TGCGCCAGCAGCAGCTCGGGTTCCCCCACAGATACGCAGTATTTT.

V usage is TRBV10-1 and J usage is TRBJ2-1; perhaps TRBD2 as D (5 bases). Trimming pared 3 bases from V and 9 bases from J, leaving 18 bases between. CDR1 and CDR2 from the germline V gene are WNHNN and SYGVQD (reference sequence). The CDR3 has 15 amino acids. DNA of the CDR3: TGCGCCAGCAGTGAATCCTCCCGTAGCGCGGGTGAGCAGTTCTTC. This codes for CASSESSRSAGEQFF.

V is TRBV6-2 or TRBV6-3 and J is TRBJ2-1, with TRBD2 matching 14 bases. Unmatched junction bases numbered 2, after V lost 2 bases and J lost 8 bases. This CDR3 has 15 residues. From germline, CDR1 is MNHEY and CDR2 SVGEGT. This CDR3 is CASSYGTSGRDEQFF. The CDR3 bases are TGTGCCAGCAGTTACGGGACTAGCGGGAGAGATGAGCAGTTCTTC.

The chain carries TRBV12-5 and TRBJ1-1, with 9 bases fitting TRBD1. The CDR3 has 15 residues. Germline loops: CDR1 LGHNT, CDR2 FRNRAP. Unmatched junction bases numbered 4, after V lost 4 bases and J lost 1 base. The DNA for the CDR3 is TGTGCTAGTGGTTCGACGGGACAGGGGAACACTGAAGCTTTCTTT. This gives the protein CASGSTGQGNTEAFF.

This clone was seen a single time. This chain links TRBV9 with TRBJ2-1; the match to TRBD2 covers 8 bases. Germline-derived CDR1 and CDR2 are SGDLS and YYNGEE. V shed 2 bases, J shed 4 bases, and the junction held 8 bases outside the gene matches. The CDR3 loop spans 16 amino acids. The CDR3 region has the DNA TGTGCCAGCAGCGTTGGCACAGGACTAGCTTACAATGAGCAGTTCTTC. It codes for CASSVGTGLAYNEQFF.

This clone turned up a few times. The CDR3 DNA reads as TGTGCCAGCAGTTCCTCCGGGACAGGGTTCACTGAAGCTTTCTTT. This gives the protein CASSSSGTGFTEAFF. The rearrangement uses TRBV28 and TRBJ1-1; 9 nucleotides line up with TRBD1. Trimming cost V 4 bases and J 4 bases; bases outside gene matches: 7. In germline, CDR1 is MDHEN, CDR2 SYDVKM. This CDR3 is built from 15 residues.

The J gene is TRBJ2-1, the V gene TRBV7-2; TRBD1 might be the D (6 bases). Germline loops: CDR1 SGHTA, CDR2 FQGNSA. The CDR3 is 16 residues long. The germline V and J ends were trimmed by 0 bases and 2 bases, with 11 bases remaining between them. The CDR3 DNA follows: TGTGCCAGCAGCTTAGCCCACAGGGCGACCTACAATGAGCAGTTCTTC. It yields the protein CASSLAHRATYNEQFF.

This rearrangement joins TRBV5-8 to TRBJ2-1; TRBD2 matches 10 bases. The ends lost 2 bases at V and 6 bases at J; junction bases unmatched: 5. The CDR3 totals 15 residues. Germline-derived CDR1 and CDR2 are SGHTS and YDEGEE. CDR3 residues: CASSFALAGSNEQFF. The CDR3, as DNA: TGTGCCAGCAGCTTTGCACTAGCGGGAAGCAATGAGCAGTTCTTC.

The V gene is TRBV2, the J gene TRBJ1-3; 7 nucleotides agree with TRBD1. Trimming cost V 4 bases and J 4 bases; bases outside gene matches: 4. CDR1 and CDR2 from the germline V gene are SNHLY and FYNNEI. The CDR3 loop spans 14 amino acids. DNA of the CDR3: TGTGCCAGCAGTGGTCAAGGGGGCGGAAACACCATATATTTT. Translated, it gives CASSGQGGGNTIYF.

The chain recombines TRBV9 with TRBJ2-3, with D unclear. The V gene's germline CDR1 is SGDLS and CDR2 YYNGEE. The CDR3 has 12 amino acids. V lost 0 bases and J 6 bases, leaving 5 bases between the germline ends. The CDR3 bases are TGTGCCAGCAGCGTAGTTCCGGATACGCAGTATTTT. Translated, it gives CASSVVPDTQYF. Variable domain in full (rest from reference TRBV9 and TRBJ2-3): DSGVTQTPKHLITATGQRVTLRCSPRSGDLSVYWYQQSLDQGLQFLIQYYNGEERAKGNILERFSAQQFPDLHSELNLSSLELGDSALYFCASSVVPDTQYFGPGTRLTVL.

The chain employs TRBV24-1 and TRBJ1-1, with D perhaps matching TRBD1 (5 bases). CDR1 is KGHDR and CDR2 is SFDVKD in the germline V gene. This CDR3 is 14 amino acids long. Trimming took off 9 bases at V and 4 bases at J, with 17 bases between the two ends. CDR3 nucleotides: TGTGCCACCCGGGCGGGCCGGGGGGGCACTGAAGCTTTCTTT. Translating it yields CATRAGRGGTEAFF.

The rearrangement uses TRBV4-2 and TRBJ2-7; D is ambiguous. Germline V gives CDR1 LGHNA, CDR2 YNFKEQ. There are 16 residues in the CDR3. Trimming removed 0 bases at V and 3 bases at J, with 15 bases between. CDR3 region: CASSQDLGFLIYEQYF. In DNA, the CDR3 is TGTGCCAGCAGCCAAGACTTGGGCTTTTTAATCTACGAGCAGTACTTC.

This clone has only a few counts. V gene TRBV12-3 or TRBV12-4 combines with J gene TRBJ2-7, with 8 bases aligning to TRBD2. The CDR3 runs to 13 residues. V dropped 6 bases and J dropped 7; count of bases not matched to a gene: 8. CDR3 DNA sequence: TGTGCCAGCAGCCGGGGGGGAGCGATAGAGCAGTACTTC. Protein product: CASSRGGAIEQYF.

The J gene is TRBJ1-2, the V gene TRBV5-5; D is ambiguous. CDR3 length: 12 residues. V was pared by 3 bases and J by 0 bases, with 3 bases between. From germline, CDR1 is SGHKS and CDR2 YYEKEE (reference sequence). The CDR3 spells CASSYTNYGYTF. CDR3 nucleotide sequence: TGTGCCAGCAGCTACACTAACTATGGCTACACCTTC.

CDR3 sequence (DNA): TGTGCCAGCAGCTTATCCCAGTCGGGTCGCTCTGGAAACACCATATATTTT. Residues: CASSLSQSGRSGNTIYF. This sequence joins TRBV13 and TRBJ1-3, with D uncertain. The germline gives CDR1 PRHDT, CDR2 FYEKMQ (reference sequence). The CDR3 loop spans 17 amino acids. Between the trimmed V and J ends, which lost 2 bases and 0 bases, there was a span of 14 bases.

The V gene is TRBV19, the J gene TRBJ1-2; TRBD1 is a possible D gene (5 bases). V was clipped by 9 bases and J by 8 bases, with 16 bases between them. This CDR3 has 12 amino acids. Germline V gene data show CDR1 as LNHDA and CDR2 as SQIVND (reference sequence). DNA for the CDR3: TGTGCCAGCCACGGGGGGAGCCTCGGCTACACCTTC. Translated, it gives CASHGGSLGYTF.

The chain recombines TRBV10-3 with TRBJ2-7; D unresolved. The ends were cut back, 0 bases at V and 6 bases at J, with 12 bases in the middle. Germline lookup yields CDR1 ENHRY and CDR2 SYGVKD. The CDR3 covers 14 residues. Here the CDR3 reads CAISESVAGSEQYV. CDR3 DNA: TGTGCCATCAGTGAGTCGGTTGCAGGCAGCGAGCAGTACGTC.